This TCR beta chain was identified during a study of metastatic and nonmetastatic thyroid tumors. TCRdb re-called clones from the PCR reads using MiXCR. This sample has roughly 64,000 clones, with 4% to 4.5% found just once. In germline, CDR1 is MNHGY, CDR2 SVAAGI. Trimming took off 4 bases at V and 6 bases at J, with 7 bases between the two ends. The CDR3 runs 12 residues. Among the patients, none had received any treatment before thyroid surgery. This clone was counted only a few times. V and J are TRBV6-9 and TRBJ2-1; D uncertain. Sequenced: blood. This receptor was identified in a female donor with papillary thyroid cancer or a benign thyroid nodule (not recorded which). Some clones in this sample may be carry-over from other donors' samples. The CDR3 loop reads CASSFASNEQFF. In nucleotides, the CDR3 is TGTGCCAGCAGTTTCGCTAGCAATGAGCAGTTCTTC.